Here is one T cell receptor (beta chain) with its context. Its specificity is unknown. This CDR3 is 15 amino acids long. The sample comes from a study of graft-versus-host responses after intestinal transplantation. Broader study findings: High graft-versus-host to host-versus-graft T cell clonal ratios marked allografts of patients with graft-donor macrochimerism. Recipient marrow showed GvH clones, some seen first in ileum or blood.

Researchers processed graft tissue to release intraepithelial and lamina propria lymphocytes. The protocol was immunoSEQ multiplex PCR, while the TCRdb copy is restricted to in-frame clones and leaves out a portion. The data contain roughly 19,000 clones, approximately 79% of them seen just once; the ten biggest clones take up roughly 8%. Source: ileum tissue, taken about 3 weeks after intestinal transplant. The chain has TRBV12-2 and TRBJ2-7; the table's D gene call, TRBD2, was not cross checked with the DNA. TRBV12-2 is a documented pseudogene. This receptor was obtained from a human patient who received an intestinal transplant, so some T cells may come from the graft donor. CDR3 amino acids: CASRPRIAGRYEQYF. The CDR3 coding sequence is TGTGCAAGTCGCCCAAGGATAGCGGGGCGCTACGAGCAGTACTTC.